This TCR beta chain is drawn from a study of CD8 T cells in ankylosing spondylitis. This clonotype was counted ten times or more. What it binds is not known. TCRdb redid the calling of the 5' RACE reads with MiXCR, one entry per CDR3 protein. The sample has 40,000 to 50,000 distinct CDR3 sequences; roughly 2.5% are singletons. Unmatched junction bases numbered 6, after V lost 4 bases and J lost 3 bases. The CDR3 covers 14 residues. Germline CDR1 is SGDLS and CDR2 is YYNGEE. General observations from the study: Disease-linked clones reportedly showed significant enrichment in matched ankylosing spondylitis synovial fluid.

The J gene is TRBJ2-7, the V gene TRBV9; 8 nucleotides align to TRBD1. Sequencing was carried out using blood, either unsorted or a sorted T cell fraction (not recorded which). The clonotype originates from a male donor with ankylosing spondylitis or in good health (not recorded which). The CDR3 loop reads CASSPQTGVYEQYF. CDR3 sequence (DNA): TGTGCCAGCAGCCCCCAGACAGGGGTCTACGAGCAGTACTTC.